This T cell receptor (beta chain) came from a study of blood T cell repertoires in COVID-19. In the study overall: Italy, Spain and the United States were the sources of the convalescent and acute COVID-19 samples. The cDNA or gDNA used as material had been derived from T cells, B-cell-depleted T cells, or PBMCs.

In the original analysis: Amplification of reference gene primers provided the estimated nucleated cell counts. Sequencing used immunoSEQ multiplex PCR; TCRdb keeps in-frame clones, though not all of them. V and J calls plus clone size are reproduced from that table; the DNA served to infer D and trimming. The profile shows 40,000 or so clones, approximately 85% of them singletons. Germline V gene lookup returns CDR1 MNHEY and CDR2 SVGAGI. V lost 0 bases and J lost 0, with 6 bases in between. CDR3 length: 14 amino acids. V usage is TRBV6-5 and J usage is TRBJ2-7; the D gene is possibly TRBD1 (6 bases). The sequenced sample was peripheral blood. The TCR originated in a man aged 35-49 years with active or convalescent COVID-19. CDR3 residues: CASSYSGGSYEQYF. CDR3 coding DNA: TGTGCCAGCAGTTACTCAGGGGGCTCCTACGAGCAGTACTTC.